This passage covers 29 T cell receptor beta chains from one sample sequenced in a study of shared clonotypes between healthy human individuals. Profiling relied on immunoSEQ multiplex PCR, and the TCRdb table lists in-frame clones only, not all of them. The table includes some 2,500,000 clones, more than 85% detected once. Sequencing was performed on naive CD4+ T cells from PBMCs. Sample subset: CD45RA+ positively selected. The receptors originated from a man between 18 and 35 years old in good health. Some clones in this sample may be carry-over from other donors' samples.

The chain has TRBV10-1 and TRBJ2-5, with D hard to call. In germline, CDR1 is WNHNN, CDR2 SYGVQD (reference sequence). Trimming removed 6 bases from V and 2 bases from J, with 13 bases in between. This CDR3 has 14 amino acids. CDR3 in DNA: TGCGCCAGCAGCGATTTTTTGGGGCAAGAGACCCAGTACTTC. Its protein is CASSDFLGQETQYF.

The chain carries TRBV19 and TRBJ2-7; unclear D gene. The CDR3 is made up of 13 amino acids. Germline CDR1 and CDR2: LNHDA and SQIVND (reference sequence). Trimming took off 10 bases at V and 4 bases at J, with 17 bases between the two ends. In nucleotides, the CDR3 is TGTGCCACCACCGGTGTCCCTGGATACGAGCAGTACTTC. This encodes CATTGVPGYEQYF.

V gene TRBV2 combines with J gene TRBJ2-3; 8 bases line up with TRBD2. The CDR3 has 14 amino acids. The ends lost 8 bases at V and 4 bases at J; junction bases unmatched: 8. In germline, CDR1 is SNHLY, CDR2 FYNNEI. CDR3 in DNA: TGTGCCAGCTTCTGGCGGGAGGAGCCAGATACGCAGTATTTT. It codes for CASFWREEPDTQYF.

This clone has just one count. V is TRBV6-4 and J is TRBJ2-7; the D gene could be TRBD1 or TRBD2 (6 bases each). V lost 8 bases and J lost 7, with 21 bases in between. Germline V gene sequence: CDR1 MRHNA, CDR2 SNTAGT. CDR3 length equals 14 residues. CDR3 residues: CASFPGGPSREQYF. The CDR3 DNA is TGTGCCAGCTTCCCTGGGGGGCCCTCCCGAGAGCAGTACTTC.

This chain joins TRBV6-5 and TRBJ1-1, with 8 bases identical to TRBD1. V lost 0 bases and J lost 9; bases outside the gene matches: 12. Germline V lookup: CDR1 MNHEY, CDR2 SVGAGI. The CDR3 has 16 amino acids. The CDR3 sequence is CASSYSVGTGRGQAFF. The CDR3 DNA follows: TGTGCCAGCAGTTACTCGGTCGGGACAGGTCGGGGGCAAGCTTTCTTT.

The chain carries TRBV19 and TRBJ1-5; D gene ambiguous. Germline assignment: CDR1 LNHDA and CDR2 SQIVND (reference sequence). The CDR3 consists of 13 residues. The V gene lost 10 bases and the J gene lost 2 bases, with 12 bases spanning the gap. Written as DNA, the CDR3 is TGTGCCACCTCGGAGCGGGGCAATCAGCCCCAGCATTTT. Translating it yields CATSERGNQPQHF.

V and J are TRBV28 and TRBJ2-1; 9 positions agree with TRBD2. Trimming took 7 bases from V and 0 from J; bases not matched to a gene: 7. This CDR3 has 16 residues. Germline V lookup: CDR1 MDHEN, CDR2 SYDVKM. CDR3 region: CASMASGIVSYNEQFF. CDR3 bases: TGTGCCAGCATGGCTAGCGGGATCGTCTCCTACAATGAGCAGTTCTTC.

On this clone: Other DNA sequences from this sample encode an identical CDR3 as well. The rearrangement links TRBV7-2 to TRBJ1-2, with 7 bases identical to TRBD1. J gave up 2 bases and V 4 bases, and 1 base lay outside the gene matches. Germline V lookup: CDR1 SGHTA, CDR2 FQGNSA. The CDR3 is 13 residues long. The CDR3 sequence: CASSSGQNYGYTF. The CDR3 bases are TGTGCCAGCAGCTCGGGACAGAACTATGGCTACACCTTC.

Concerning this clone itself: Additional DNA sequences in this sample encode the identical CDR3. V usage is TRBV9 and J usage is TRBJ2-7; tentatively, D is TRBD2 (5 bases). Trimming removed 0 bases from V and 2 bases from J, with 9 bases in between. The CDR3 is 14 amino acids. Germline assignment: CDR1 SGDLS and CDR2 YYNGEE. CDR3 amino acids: CASSVASGTYEQYF. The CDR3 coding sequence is TGTGCCAGCAGCGTAGCGTCGGGGACCTACGAGCAGTACTTC.

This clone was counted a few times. CDR3 residues: CASSPGAWGAFF. The DNA for the CDR3 is TGTGCCAGCAGCCCCGGGGCTTGGGGAGCTTTCTTT. V gene TRBV7-2 combines with J gene TRBJ1-1, with D tentatively TRBD1 (5 bases). The CDR3 totals 12 residues. V shed 5 bases and J shed 10 bases, with 14 bases lying between them. CDR1 and CDR2 from the germline V gene are SGHTA and FQGNSA. Together with reference TRBV7-2 and TRBJ1-1, the CDR3 gives the full variable domain: GAGVSQSPSNKVTEKGKDVELRCDPISGHTALYWYRQSLGQGLEFLIYFQGNSAPDKSGLPSDRFSAERTGGSVSTLTIQRTQQEDSAVYLCASSPGAWGAFFGQGTRLTVV.

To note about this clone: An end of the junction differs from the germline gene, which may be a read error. Here the CDR3 DNA reads TGTGCCAACAGTACAGGGGCCCTTAGCACAGATACGCAGTATTTT. Protein product: CANSTGALSTDTQYF. The V call is TRBV6-6, the J call TRBJ2-3, with 7 bases identical to TRBD1. Germline CDR1 and CDR2: MNHNY and SVGAGI (reference sequence). This CDR3 has 15 amino acids.

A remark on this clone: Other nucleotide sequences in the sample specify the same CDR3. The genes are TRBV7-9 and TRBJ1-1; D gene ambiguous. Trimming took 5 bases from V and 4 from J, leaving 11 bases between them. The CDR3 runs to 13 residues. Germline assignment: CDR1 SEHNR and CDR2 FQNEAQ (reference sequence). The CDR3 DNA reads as TGTGCCAGCAGCCCCTCCGGCGGCACTGAAGCTTTCTTT. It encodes CASSPSGGTEAFF.

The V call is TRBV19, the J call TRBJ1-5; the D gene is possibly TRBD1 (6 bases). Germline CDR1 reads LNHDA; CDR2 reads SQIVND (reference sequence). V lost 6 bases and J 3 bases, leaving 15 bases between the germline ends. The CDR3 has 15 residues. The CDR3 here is CASRSAGTHNQPQHF. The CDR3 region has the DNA TGTGCCAGTAGATCAGCCGGGACACACAATCAGCCCCAGCATTTT.

The CDR3 here is CASSLVRGEQFF. The CDR3 bases are TGTGCCAGCAGCTTGGTTCGGGGTGAGCAGTTCTTC. The V and J genes are TRBV5-4 and TRBJ2-1, with D possibly TRBD2 on 5 matching bases. Trimming stripped 0 bases from V and 9 bases from J, with 7 bases between. This CDR3 has 12 amino acids. Germline CDR1 and CDR2: SGHNT and YYREEE (reference sequence).

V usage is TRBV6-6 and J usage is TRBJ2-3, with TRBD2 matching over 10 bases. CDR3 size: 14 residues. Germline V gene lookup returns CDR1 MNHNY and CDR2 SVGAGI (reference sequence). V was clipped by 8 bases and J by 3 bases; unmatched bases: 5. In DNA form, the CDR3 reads TGTGCCAGCTTTCGGACTAGCGGAACAGATACGCAGTATTTT. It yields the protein CASFRTSGTDTQYF.

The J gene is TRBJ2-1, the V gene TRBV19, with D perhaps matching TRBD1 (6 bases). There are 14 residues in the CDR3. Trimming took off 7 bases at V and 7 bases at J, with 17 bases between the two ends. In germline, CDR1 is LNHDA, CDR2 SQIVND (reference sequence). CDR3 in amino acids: CASTSPPQGNEQFF. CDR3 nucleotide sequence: TGTGCCAGTACCTCACCCCCCCAGGGGAATGAGCAGTTCTTC. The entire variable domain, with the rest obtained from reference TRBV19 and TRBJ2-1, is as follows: DGGITQSPKYLFRKEGQNVTLSCEQNLNHDAMYWYRQDPGQGLRLIYYSQIVNDFQKGDIAEGYSVSREKKESFPLTVTSAQKNPTAFYLCASTSPPQGNEQFFGPGTRLTVL.

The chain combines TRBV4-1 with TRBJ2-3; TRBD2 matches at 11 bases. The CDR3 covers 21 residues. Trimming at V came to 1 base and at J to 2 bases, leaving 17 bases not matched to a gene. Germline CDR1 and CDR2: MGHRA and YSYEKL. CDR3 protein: CASSQGGTSGRLGLDTDTQYF. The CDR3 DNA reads TGCGCCAGCAGCCAAGGGGGCACTAGCGGGAGACTAGGTTTAGACACAGATACGCAGTATTTT.

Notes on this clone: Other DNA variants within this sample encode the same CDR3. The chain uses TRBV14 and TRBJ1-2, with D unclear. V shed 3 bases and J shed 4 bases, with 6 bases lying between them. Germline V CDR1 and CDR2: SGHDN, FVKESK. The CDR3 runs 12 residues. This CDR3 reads CASSQGLYGYTF. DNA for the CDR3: TGTGCCAGCAGCCAGGGTCTCTATGGCTACACCTTC. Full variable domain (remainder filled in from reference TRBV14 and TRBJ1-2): EAGVTQFPSHSVIEKGQTVTLRCDPISGHDNLYWYRRVMGKEIKFLLHFVKESKQDESGMPNNRFLAERTGGTYSTLKVQPAELEDSGVYFCASSQGLYGYTFGSGTRLTVV.

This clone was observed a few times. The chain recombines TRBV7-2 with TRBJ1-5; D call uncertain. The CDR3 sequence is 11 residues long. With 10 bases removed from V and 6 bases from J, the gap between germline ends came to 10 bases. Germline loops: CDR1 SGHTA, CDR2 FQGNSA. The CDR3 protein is CATKKCQPQHF. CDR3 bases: TGTGCCACTAAAAAGTGTCAGCCCCAGCATTTT.

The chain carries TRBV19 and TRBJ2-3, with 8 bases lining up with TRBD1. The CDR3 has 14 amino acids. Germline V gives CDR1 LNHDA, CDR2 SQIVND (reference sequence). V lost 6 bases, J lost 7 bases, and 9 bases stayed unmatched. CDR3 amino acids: CASSGTGGRNTQYF. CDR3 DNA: TGTGCCAGTAGCGGGACAGGTGGTAGGAATACGCAGTATTTT.

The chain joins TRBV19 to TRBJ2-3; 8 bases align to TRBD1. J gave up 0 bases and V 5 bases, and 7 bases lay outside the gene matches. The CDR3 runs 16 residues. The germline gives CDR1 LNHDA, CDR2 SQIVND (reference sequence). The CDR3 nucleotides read TGTGCCAGTAGTCCGACGACAGGGGTTAGCACAGATACGCAGTATTTT. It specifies CASSPTTGVSTDTQYF.

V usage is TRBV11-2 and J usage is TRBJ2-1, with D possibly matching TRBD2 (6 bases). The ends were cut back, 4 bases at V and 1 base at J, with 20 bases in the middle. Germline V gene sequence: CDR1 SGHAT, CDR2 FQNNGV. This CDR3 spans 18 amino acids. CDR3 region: CASSSGSGSLTSYNEQFF. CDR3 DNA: TGTGCCAGCAGCTCAGGCTCCGGGAGCTTAACATCCTACAATGAGCAGTTCTTC.

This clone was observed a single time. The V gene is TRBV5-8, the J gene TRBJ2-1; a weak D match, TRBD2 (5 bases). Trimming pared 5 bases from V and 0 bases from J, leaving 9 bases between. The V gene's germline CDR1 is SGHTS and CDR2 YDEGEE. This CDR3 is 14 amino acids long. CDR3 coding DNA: TGTGCCAGCAGGGAGCGGAGCTCCTACAATGAGCAGTTCTTC. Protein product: CASRERSSYNEQFF.

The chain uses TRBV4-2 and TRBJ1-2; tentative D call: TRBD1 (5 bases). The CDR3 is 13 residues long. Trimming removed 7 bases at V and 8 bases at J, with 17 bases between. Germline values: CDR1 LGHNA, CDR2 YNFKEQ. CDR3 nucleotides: TGTGCCAGCACCCCCATAGGACGGGGGGGCTACACCTTC. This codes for CASTPIGRGGYTF.

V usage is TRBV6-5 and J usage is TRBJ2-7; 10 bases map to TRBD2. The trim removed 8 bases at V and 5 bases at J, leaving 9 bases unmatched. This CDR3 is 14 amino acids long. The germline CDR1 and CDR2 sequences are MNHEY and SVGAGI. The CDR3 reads CASARSGRANEQYF. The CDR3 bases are TGTGCCAGCGCAAGAAGCGGGAGGGCCAACGAGCAGTACTTC.

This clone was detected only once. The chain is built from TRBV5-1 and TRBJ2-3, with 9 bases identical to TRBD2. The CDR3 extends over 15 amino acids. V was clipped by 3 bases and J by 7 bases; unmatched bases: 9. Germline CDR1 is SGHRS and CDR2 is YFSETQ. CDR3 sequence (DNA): TGCGCCAGCAGCTCCGGACTAGCGACGATAAATACGCAGTATTTT. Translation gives CASSSGLATINTQYF. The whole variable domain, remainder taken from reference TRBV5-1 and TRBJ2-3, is KAGVTQTPRYLIKTRGQQVTLSCSPISGHRSVSWYQQTPGQGLQFLFEYFSETQRNKGNFPGRFSGRQFSNSRSEMNVSTLELGDSALYLCASSSGLATINTQYFGPGTRLTVL.

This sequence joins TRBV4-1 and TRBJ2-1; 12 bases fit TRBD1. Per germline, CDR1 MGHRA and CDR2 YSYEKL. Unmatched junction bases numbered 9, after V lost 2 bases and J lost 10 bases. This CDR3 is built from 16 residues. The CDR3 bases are TGCGCCAGCAGCCAATGGAGGGGACAGGGGGCACGGGAGCAGTTCTTC. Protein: CASSQWRGQGAREQFF.

Here the CDR3 DNA reads TGTGCCAGCAGCCGGGACAGGGGAAGGGATGAGCAGTTCTTC. Encoded protein: CASSRDRGRDEQFF. The rearrangement joins TRBV28 to TRBJ2-1, with TRBD1 matching 10 bases. This CDR3 contains 14 residues. J was trimmed by 8 bases and V by 6 bases; bases with no gene match: 7. CDR1 and CDR2 (germline): MDHEN, SYDVKM. The full variable domain, rest sourced from reference TRBV28 and TRBJ2-1, is DVKVTQSSRYLVKRTGEKVFLECVQDMDHENMFWYRQDPGLGLRLIYFSYDVKMKEKGDIPEGYSVSREKKERFSLILESASTNQTSMYLCASSRDRGRDEQFFGPGTRLTVL.

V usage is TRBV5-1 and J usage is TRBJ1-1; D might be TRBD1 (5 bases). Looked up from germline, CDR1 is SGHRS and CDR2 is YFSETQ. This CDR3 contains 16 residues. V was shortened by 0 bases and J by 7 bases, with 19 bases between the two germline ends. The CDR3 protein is CASSLAQGATAREAFF. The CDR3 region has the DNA TGCGCCAGCAGCTTGGCCCAAGGGGCGACGGCTCGTGAAGCTTTCTTT.